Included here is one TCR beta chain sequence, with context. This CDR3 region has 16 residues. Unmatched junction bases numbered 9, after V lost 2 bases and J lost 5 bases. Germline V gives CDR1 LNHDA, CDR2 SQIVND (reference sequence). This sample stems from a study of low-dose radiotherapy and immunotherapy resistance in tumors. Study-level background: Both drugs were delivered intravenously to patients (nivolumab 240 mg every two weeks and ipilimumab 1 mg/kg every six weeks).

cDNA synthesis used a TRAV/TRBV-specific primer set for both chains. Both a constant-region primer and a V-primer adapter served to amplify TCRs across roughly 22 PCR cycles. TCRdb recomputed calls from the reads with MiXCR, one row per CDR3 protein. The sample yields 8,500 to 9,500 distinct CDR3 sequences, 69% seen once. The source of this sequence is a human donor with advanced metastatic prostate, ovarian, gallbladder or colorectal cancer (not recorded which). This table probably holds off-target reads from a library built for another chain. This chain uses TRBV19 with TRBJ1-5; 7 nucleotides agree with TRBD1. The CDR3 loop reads CASSIRGPGGDQPQHF. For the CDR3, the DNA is TGTGCCAGTAGTATACGAGGTCCAGGGGGGGATCAGCCCCAGCATTTT. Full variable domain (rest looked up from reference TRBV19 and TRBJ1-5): DGGITQSPKYLFRKEGQNVTLSCEQNLNHDAMYWYRQDPGQGLRLIYYSQIVNDFQKGDIAEGYSVSREKKESFPLTVTSAQKNPTAFYLCASSIRGPGGDQPQHFGDGTRLSIL.